What follows are 4 T cell receptor beta chains derived from one specimen sequenced in a study of cytomegalovirus exposure and HLA in healthy donors. PCR amplification relied on 60 Vbeta primers (plus 13 Jbeta primers). Here immunoSEQ multiplex PCR was the method, and the copy in TCRdb shows in-frame clones only, minus some. The sample consists of around 130,000 clones, approximately 79% of them appearing once. The sample comprised PBMCs. The receptor source for this set is a female donor in good health and CMV-seronegative.

This clone was found a few times. V usage is TRBV4-1 and J usage is TRBJ1-4; 7 positions agree with TRBD1. This CDR3 has 16 amino acids. Germline V CDR1 and CDR2: MGHRA, YSYEKL. The V gene end was trimmed by 7 bases and the J gene end by 2 bases; junction bases not matched to a gene: 10. The CDR3 protein is CASTPGNRGTNEKLFF. The CDR3 DNA reads as TGCGCCAGCACCCCAGGCAACAGGGGCACTAATGAAAAACTGTTTTTT.

J is TRBJ2-2 and V is TRBV7-3, with a tentative D call TRBD1 (5 bases). Trimming stripped 1 base from V and 6 bases from J, with 12 bases between. From germline, CDR1 is SGHTA and CDR2 FQGTGA. This CDR3 has 15 residues. CDR3 protein: CASSLISGNAGELFF. CDR3 bases: TGTGCCAGCAGCTTAATATCAGGGAATGCCGGGGAGCTGTTTTTT.

The chain is built from TRBV28 and TRBJ2-7; D gene uncertain. This CDR3 is 10 amino acids long. V was trimmed by 8 bases and J by 7 bases, leaving 9 bases between them. Per germline, CDR1 MDHEN and CDR2 SYDVKM. The CDR3 DNA reads TGTGCCAGCGTGGGCGATGAGCAGTACTTC. Residues: CASVGDEQYF.

The chain employs TRBV29-1 and TRBJ2-6; 7 bases are a match to TRBD2. CDR3 length: 16 residues. Trimming at V came to 4 bases and at J to 1 base, leaving 7 bases not matched to a gene. Germline-derived CDR1 and CDR2 are SQVTM and ANQGSEA. The CDR3 bases are TGCAGCGTTGTGGGGGGGAGGGGTTCTGGGGCCAACGTCCTGACTTTC. This translates into CSVVGGRGSGANVLTF. Based on the CDR3 plus reference TRBV29-1 and TRBJ2-6, the full variable domain is SAVISQKPSRDICQRGTSLTIQCQVDSQVTMMFWYRQQPGQSLTLIATANQGSEATYESGFVIDKFPISRPNLTFSTLTVSNMSPEDSSIYLCSVVGGRGSGANVLTFGAGSRLTVL.